This T cell receptor beta chain originates from a study of glioma-infiltrating T cells after dendritic cell vaccination. Primers: 60 V beta forward and 13 J beta reverse. Data came from immunoSEQ multiplex PCR; TCRdb stores just in-frame clones and leaves some out. The sample includes roughly 60,000 clones, about nine tenths of them seen just once. Time point denoted: after dendritic cell vaccination, including at tumor progression/relapse. General study results and limits: Estimated pretreatment TIL content predicted outcome after dendritic cell vaccination.

In the case of this clone: Antigen: not known.

The V segment lost 6 bases and the J segment 4 bases; nucleotides outside the gene matches: 4. The CDR3 runs to 13 residues. Germline-derived CDR1 and CDR2 are SNHLY and FYNNEI. This sequence was found in a human donor with glioblastoma. The chain recombines TRBV2 with TRBJ1-2; 8 nucleotides line up with TRBD1. The specimen was blood, collected after dendritic cell vaccination. The CDR3 DNA sequence: TGTGCCAGCAGACAGGGGGAGGGCTATGGCTACACCTTC. Translation gives CASRQGEGYGYTF.